A single sample is the source of the 19 T cell receptor beta chains below, sequenced in a study of vaccination and CD4 T cells after COVID-19. No antigen has been identified for these receptors. The assay that was used to sequence DNA from cultured CD4+ T cells was the Oncomine TCR Beta short-read assay. TCRdb reprocessed the PCR reads with MiXCR, giving one entry per CDR3 protein. The table shows about 6,500 distinct CDR3 sequences, with roughly 44% occurring only once. Treatment here: 10-day PBMC culture with coronavirus spike peptide pools or control peptides (ViraFEST assay). One should note that the unexposed donor's CD4+ T cells were collected before the COVID-19 pandemic (2011-2018). The sequenced sample was CD4+ T cells from blood, cultured in vitro. The receptors were sampled from a human donor in good health.

The chain has TRBV7-2 and TRBJ2-2, with 11 bases fitting TRBD2. V lost 6 bases, J lost 6 bases, and 3 bases stayed unmatched. This CDR3 contains 14 residues. In germline, CDR1 is SGHTA, CDR2 FQGNSA. The DNA of the CDR3 is TGTGCCAGCAGTCCACTAGCGGGGGCCGGGGAGCTGTTTTTT. Translation gives CASSPLAGAGELFF.

This clonotype was counted only a few times. The chain couples TRBV20-1 to TRBJ2-7; the match to TRBD1 covers 7 bases. Trimming removed 3 bases from V and 5 bases from J; junction bases left unmatched: 10. This CDR3 region has 14 residues. Germline-derived CDR1 and CDR2 are DFQATT and SNEGSKA (reference sequence). The CDR3 DNA reads as TGCAGTGCTAGGATCCGACAGGGCCTCAACGAGCAGTACTTC. Translation gives CSARIRQGLNEQYF.

V usage is TRBV5-5 and J usage is TRBJ1-6; 8 bases are shared with TRBD1. V gave up 3 bases and J gave up 7 bases; unmatched junction bases: 15. This CDR3 is 18 amino acids long. Germline lookup yields CDR1 SGHKS and CDR2 YYEKEE (reference sequence). The CDR3 loop reads CASSSMGPGGVRNSPLHF. The CDR3 region has the DNA TGTGCCAGCAGCTCAATGGGACCAGGGGGCGTTAGGAATTCACCCCTCCACTTT.

The CDR3 spells CASSQVRGTNYGYTF. CDR3 DNA sequence: TGCGCCAGCAGCCAAGTCAGGGGCACGAACTATGGCTACACCTTC. The chain has TRBV4-3 and TRBJ1-2; TRBD1 might be the D (6 bases). This CDR3 is built from 15 residues. Trimming removed 1 base from V and 2 bases from J, with 11 bases in between. Germline CDR1 reads LGHNA; CDR2 reads YSLEER.

In this sample, this clonotype turned up a few times. The chain is built from TRBV20-1 and TRBJ2-3; D might be TRBD1 or TRBD2, each matching 5 bases. Germline lookup yields CDR1 DFQATT and CDR2 SNEGSKA (reference sequence). The CDR3 has 15 residues. V was pared by 5 bases and J by 4 bases, with 19 bases between. The CDR3 sequence: CSAPPKGLASDTQYF. The CDR3 DNA reads TGCAGTGCTCCCCCAAAGGGGCTAGCATCAGATACGCAGTATTTT.

The chain has TRBV14 and TRBJ2-5, with D possibly called TRBD1 or TRBD2 (6 bases each). Germline CDR1 SGHDN, CDR2 FVKESK. Trimming shortened V by 3 bases and J by 5 bases, and 16 bases separated the two germline ends. The CDR3 contains 15 residues. The CDR3 nucleotides are TGTGCCAGCAGCCACCTCGGGGGCGGCTGGGAGACCCAGTACTTC. Protein product: CASSHLGGGWETQYF.

The chain has TRBV7-8 and TRBJ1-6; D is unclear. This CDR3 region has 15 residues. The germline gives CDR1 SGHVS, CDR2 FQNEAQ. Trimming took 3 bases from V and 7 from J, leaving 13 bases between them. The CDR3 region has the DNA TGTGCCAGCAGCTTTTACGGTGTGGGGAATTCACCCCTCCACTTT. This gives the protein CASSFYGVGNSPLHF.

V is TRBV20-1 and J is TRBJ2-7, with TRBD2 identical over 11 bases. The CDR3 contains 16 residues. Germline V CDR1 and CDR2: DFQATT, SNEGSKA (reference sequence). Trimming at V came to 7 bases and at J to 0 bases, leaving 11 bases not matched to a gene. The CDR3 loop is CSVLGTSGLSSYEQYF. CDR3 sequence (DNA): TGCAGTGTCCTAGGGACTAGCGGCTTGAGCTCCTACGAGCAGTACTTC.

CDR3 amino acids: CASIPQRMDRDNQPQHF. CDR3 bases: TGTGCCAGCATCCCCCAAAGGATGGACAGGGACAATCAGCCCCAGCATTTT. V and J are TRBV28 and TRBJ1-5; 8 positions agree with TRBD1. CDR3 length: 17 amino acids. CDR1 and CDR2 from the germline V gene are MDHEN and SYDVKM. Germline trimming cut 7 bases from V and 3 bases from J; bases unmatched to any gene: 14.

The rearrangement joins TRBV6-1 to TRBJ1-6, with D hard to call. V was shortened by 8 bases and J by 4 bases, with 12 bases between the two germline ends. The CDR3 is 14 amino acids. Looked up from germline, CDR1 is MNHNS and CDR2 is SASEGT. The DNA for the CDR3 is TGTGCCAGCGCAACCACCGGGTATAATTCACCCCTCCACTTT. It translates to CASATTGYNSPLHF.

This sequence joins TRBV2 and TRBJ2-7, with 12 bases that match TRBD2. Germline-derived CDR1 and CDR2 are SNHLY and FYNNEI. This CDR3 has 14 amino acids. V was pared by 6 bases and J by 3 bases, with 3 bases of the junction left unmatched. The CDR3: CASRAGLAGYEQYF. The CDR3 DNA is TGTGCCAGCAGAGCGGGACTAGCGGGCTACGAGCAGTACTTC.

The rearrangement links TRBV5-1 to TRBJ2-5, with 9 bases identical to TRBD2. V was pared by 1 base and J by 5 bases, with 12 bases of the junction left unmatched. This CDR3 region has 17 residues. Germline V gives CDR1 SGHRS, CDR2 YFSETQ. The CDR3 coding sequence is TGCGCCAGCAGCTTGCGAACGACCGGGACTAGCCTTGAGACCCAGTACTTC. Its translation is CASSLRTTGTSLETQYF.

This clonotype was recorded a few times. This chain connects TRBV7-2 to TRBJ2-7; D might be TRBD2 (6 bases). This CDR3 region has 17 residues. V dropped 2 bases and J dropped 2 bases, with 19 bases sitting between them. Germline V CDR1 and CDR2: SGHTA, FQGNSA. The CDR3 sequence is CASSLRGGSGVTYEQYF. The CDR3 nucleotides read TGTGCCAGCAGCTTAAGGGGTGGTAGCGGCGTAACCTACGAGCAGTACTTC.

V and J are TRBV7-8 and TRBJ1-1, with a possible D match to TRBD1 (6 bases). The CDR3 is 15 amino acids. Per germline, CDR1 SGHVS and CDR2 FQNEAQ. V was pared by 2 bases and J by 2 bases, with 12 bases between. For the CDR3, the DNA is TGTGCCAGCAGCTTAATTACGGGGACAAACACTGAAGCTTTCTTT. The encoded protein is CASSLITGTNTEAFF. Full variable domain (remainder filled in from reference TRBV7-8 and TRBJ1-1): GAGVSQSPRYKVAKRGQDVALRCDPISGHVSLFWYQQALGQGPEFLTYFQNEAQLDKSGLPSDRFFAERPEGSVSTLKIQRTQQEDSAVYLCASSLITGTNTEAFFGQGTRLTVV.

The V gene is TRBV10-3, the J gene TRBJ2-7; possible D gene TRBD2, 5 bases. Per the germline V gene, CDR1 is ENHRY and CDR2 is SYGVKD. V lost 0 bases to trimming and J lost 2 bases, with 14 bases between them. CDR3 length: 16 amino acids. The CDR3 bases are TGTGCCATCAGTGAGTCTCGGCTAGTCGGGGCCTACGAGCAGTACTTC. Translated, it gives CAISESRLVGAYEQYF.

CDR3 amino acids: CASSRTSNTGELFF. In DNA form, the CDR3 reads TGTGCCAGCAGCCGGACGTCGAACACCGGGGAGCTGTTTTTT. The V and J genes are TRBV5-8 and TRBJ2-2; D is undetermined. The CDR3 has 14 residues. Per the germline V gene, CDR1 is SGHTS and CDR2 is YDEGEE. V gave up 4 bases and J gave up 0 bases, with 7 bases separating them. Drawing the rest from reference TRBV5-8 and TRBJ2-2, the complete variable domain is EAGVTQSPTHLIKTRGQQATLRCSPISGHTSVYWYQQALGLGLQFLLWYDEGEERNRGNFPPRFSGRQFPNYSSELNVNALELEDSALYLCASSRTSNTGELFFGEGSRLTVL.

This chain links TRBV5-4 with TRBJ1-4; 8 nucleotides agree with TRBD1. This CDR3 is 15 amino acids long. From germline, CDR1 is SGHNT and CDR2 YYREEE (reference sequence). Trimming at V came to 0 bases and at J to 7 bases, leaving 5 bases not matched to a gene. CDR3 coding DNA: TGTGCCAGCAGCTTGGAAGGTACAGGGGGTGAAAAACTGTTTTTT. Translating gives CASSLEGTGGEKLFF.

The rearrangement uses TRBV18 and TRBJ2-1; TRBD2 agrees at 13 bases. The CDR3 runs to 17 residues. Germline CDR1 and CDR2: KGHSH and LQKENI. Trimming removed 4 bases from V and 4 bases from J; junction bases left unmatched: 7. The chain's CDR3 is CASSQVGTSGVYNEQFF. CDR3 DNA sequence: TGTGCCAGCTCACAGGTCGGGACTAGCGGGGTTTACAATGAGCAGTTCTTC.

The V gene is TRBV19, the J gene TRBJ2-2; 10 bases are shared with TRBD2. The CDR3 length is 15 residues. Germline V gives CDR1 LNHDA, CDR2 SQIVND (reference sequence). V shed 3 bases and J 6 bases; nucleotides not matched to a gene: 4. The CDR3 loop reads CASSILAGVPGELFF. In DNA form, the CDR3 reads TGTGCCAGTAGTATTCTAGCGGGAGTCCCCGGGGAGCTGTTTTTT.